This T cell receptor (beta chain) comes out of a study of CD4 T cells in relation to SARS-CoV-2 and coronaviruses. Overall study: TCR beta CDR3s were sequenced after approximately ten-day antigen culture of PBMCs.

Measured with immunoSEQ multiplex PCR; TCRdb has only the in-frame clones, and not every one. The sample holds some 20,000 clones; roughly 80% are singletons and the top ten take approximately 19%. This clone was counted only a few times. Its target is unknown. This CDR3 comprises 13 residues. CDR1 is MNHEY, CDR2 SMNVEV, per germline (reference sequence). Trimming cost V 3 bases and J 5 bases, with 10 bases left between them. The unexposed donors gave CD4+ T cells in about 2010-2019, prior to COVID-19. CD4+ T cells were isolated from the cells after nine to eleven days of culture. As cell numbers allowed, unexposed-donor CD4+ T cells faced SARS-CoV-2 S/N and four cold-coronavirus spikes. On days 3 and 7, cultures got half fresh IL-2 medium.

Material: CD4+ T cells from PBMCs, cultured in vitro. This chain connects TRBV27 to TRBJ1-1; D gene uncertain. The clonotype originates from a human donor in good health. The CDR3 is CASSFEGSTEAFF. The CDR3 nucleotides are TGTGCCAGCAGTTTTGAAGGGTCGACTGAAGCTTTCTTT.